The present entry profiles one T cell receptor (beta chain) with its context. Its antigen remains unknown. The data originate from a study of cytotoxic CD8 clonotypes in ibrutinib-treated CLL. Study as a whole: The patient breakdown showed under 12 relapsed/refractory and approximately 14 treatment-naive cases, with fewer than 18 IGHV unmutated. Points from the study as a whole: Clonality increased at ibrutinib response, then returned toward baseline at progression.

Trimming removed 3 bases at V and 10 bases at J, with 15 bases between. The length of the CDR3 is 13 residues. Germline-derived CDR1 and CDR2 are MNHEY and SMNVEV (reference sequence). The method was immunoSEQ multiplex PCR; TCRdb's version includes in-frame clones alone and lacks a portion of them. The data contain approximately 15,000 clones, roughly 69% of them seen just once; the ten biggest clones take up about 13%. Extraction of 1.5 to 2.5 micrograms of genomic DNA from cryopreserved PBMCs supplied material for TCR beta libraries. This clonotype originated in a human donor with chronic lymphocytic leukemia. The sequences come from PBMCs, collected before ibrutinib treatment. The chain couples TRBV27 to TRBJ1-1; D not resolved. The CDR3 coding sequence is TGTGCCAGCAGTTTCGGCCGGGCTCGGGTAGCTTTCTTT. Amino acids: CASSFGRARVAFF.